This record covers a single T cell receptor beta chain. Other nucleotide sequences from this sample produce the same CDR3. This sample stems from a study of blood T cell repertoires in COVID-19. Sequencing was performed with immunoSEQ multiplex PCR; in TCRdb, only in-frame clones are kept and a portion is missing. The table includes around 300,000 clones, about 85% detected once. V was cut by 0 bases and J by 1 base, with 7 bases left in between. The CDR3 totals 14 residues. CDR1 SGDLS and CDR2 YYNGEE come from the germline V gene. This sequence was found in a human donor in a cohort sampled during active COVID-19. The chain has TRBV9 and TRBJ1-1, with D uncertain. Sequencing input: peripheral blood. The CDR3 loop is CASSVGEANTEAFF. CDR3 nucleotides: TGTGCCAGCAGCGTAGGAGAGGCGAACACTGAAGCTTTCTTT.